This T cell receptor (beta chain) was sequenced in a study of CD8 T cells in Susac syndrome. Trimming cost V 8 bases and J 5 bases, with 9 bases left between them. This CDR3 comprises 11 residues. The germline gives CDR1 MGHRA, CDR2 YSYEKL. Reverse transcription used 0.5 to 1 ug RNA and random hexamers. immunoSEQ multiplex PCR amplified TCR beta CDR3 across 54 Vbeta, 13 Jbeta. TCRdb analysed the immunoSEQ multiplex PCR reads with MiXCR anew, one entry per CDR3 protein. The sample comprises almost 450,000 distinct CDR3 sequences, approximately 85% of which are singletons, and approximately 0.11% rests with the top ten.

The receptor was derived from a human donor with multiple sclerosis. The sample was CD8+ T cells from PBMCs. The chain recombines TRBV4-1 with TRBJ1-1; TRBD1 is a possible D gene (6 bases). CDR3 region: CASEQGTEAFF. CDR3 nucleotides: TGCGCCAGCGAACAGGGTACTGAAGCTTTCTTT.